These 22 T cell receptor beta chains share one sample of origin, sequenced in a study of CD8+CD57+ T cells in acquired aplastic anemia. TCR beta VDJ and CDR3 profiles were obtained from a genomic DNA template. MiXCR was run by TCRdb on the reads, yielding one entry per CDR3 protein. The table includes about 220,000 distinct CDR3 sequences, 30% to 40% detected once. The sample was sorted CD4+, CD8+, or CD8+CD57+ T cells (not recorded which) from PBMCs. The receptors were gathered from a human donor in good health, serving as a control.

For this clonotype: A read error may be the cause here, since a much bigger clone is one base away. J is TRBJ2-7 and V is TRBV20-1; 15 bases are shared with TRBD2. Germline lookup yields CDR1 DFQATT and CDR2 SNEGSKA (reference sequence). The CDR3 is made up of 17 amino acids. The CDR3 reads CSALGLAGGLLSYVQYF. DNA of the CDR3: TGCAGTGCCCTGGGACTAGCGGGGGGCCTCCTCTCCTACGTGCAGTACTTC.

J is TRBJ1-6 and V is TRBV25-1; 8 positions match TRBD1. Germline values: CDR1 MGHDK, CDR2 SYGVNS. V trimming: 8 bases; J trimming: 10 bases; junction bases outside the gene matches: 10. The CDR3 extends over 14 amino acids. The CDR3, as DNA: TGTGCCAGCGGGAAAATGACAGGGGTATCACCCCTCCACTTT. Its protein is CASGKMTGVSPLHF. Supplemented by reference TRBV25-1 and TRBJ1-6, the full variable domain reads EADIYQTPRYLVIGTGKKITLECSQTMGHDKMYWYQQDPGMELHLIHYSYGVNSTEKGDLSSESTVSRIRTEHFPLTLESARPSHTSQYLCASGKMTGVSPLHFGNGTRLTVT.

This clonotype was recorded many times. The J gene is TRBJ2-1, the V gene TRBV20-1; D is unresolved. The V end was cut by 3 bases, the J end by 3 bases, with 9 bases between. CDR3 length: 13 amino acids. CDR1 DFQATT and CDR2 SNEGSKA come from the germline V gene (reference sequence). CDR3: CSARESGYNEQFF. As DNA, the CDR3 is TGCAGTGCTAGGGAGTCTGGCTACAATGAGCAGTTCTTC.

This clonotype showed up many times. The chain combines TRBV10-3 with TRBJ1-5, with D possibly being TRBD1 (5 bases). The V and J ends lost 7 bases and 6 bases respectively, with 13 bases between them. The CDR3 loop spans 13 amino acids. Germline CDR1 and CDR2: ENHRY and SYGVKD. The CDR3 loop reads CAITGTYSQPQHF. CDR3 DNA: TGTGCCATCACCGGGACGTACAGTCAGCCCCAGCATTTT.

The table lists this clonotype with a few counts. The chain couples TRBV3-1 to TRBJ1-2; 7 bases map to TRBD1. This CDR3 is built from 12 residues. CDR1 is LGHDT, CDR2 YNNKEL, per germline (reference sequence). The junction had 7 bases not matched to a gene; V was cut back by 2 bases and J by 13 bases. Here the CDR3 reads CASSQSSRGCTF. The CDR3 nucleotides are TGTGCCAGCAGCCAAAGTAGCAGGGGGTGCACCTTC.

On this clonotype itself: This may stem from a read error, because a much larger clone lies one nucleotide away. This chain joins TRBV11-2 and TRBJ1-3; no clear D gene. Germline CDR1 reads SGHAT; CDR2 reads FQNNGV. V was shortened by 0 bases and J by 4 bases, with 10 bases between the two germline ends. This CDR3 has 15 amino acids. The CDR3 loop is CASSLEGNLGNTIYF. In DNA form, the CDR3 reads TGTGCCAGCAGCTTAGAAGGGAACTTGGGAAACACCATATATTTT.

The chain uses TRBV15 and TRBJ2-1; 9 bases fit TRBD2. J was trimmed by 9 bases and V by 3 bases; bases with no gene match: 12. CDR3 size: 16 residues. CDR1 LNHNV and CDR2 YYDKDF come from the germline V gene (reference sequence). Written as DNA, the CDR3 is TGTGCCACCAGCAGCTTAGTTGCGGGGGGGGTCTGTGAGCAGTTCTTC. Its protein is CATSSLVAGGVCEQFF.

V usage is TRBV5-1 and J usage is TRBJ1-4; D is ambiguous. Trimming removed 1 base from V and 4 bases from J, with 8 bases in between. CDR1 is SGHRS, CDR2 YFSETQ, per germline. The CDR3 has 14 residues. The CDR3 region is CASSLRSDNEKLFF. As DNA, the CDR3 is TGCGCCAGCAGCTTGCGGAGCGATAATGAAAAACTGTTTTTT. Full variable domain (rest looked up from reference TRBV5-1 and TRBJ1-4): KAGVTQTPRYLIKTRGQQVTLSCSPISGHRSVSWYQQTPGQGLQFLFEYFSETQRNKGNFPGRFSGRQFSNSRSEMNVSTLELGDSALYLCASSLRSDNEKLFFGSGTQLSVL.

Many counts were recorded for this clonotype. The gene calls are TRBV30 and TRBJ1-6; D uncertain. V lost 0 bases, J lost 5 bases, and 8 bases lay in between. Germline V gene data show CDR1 as GTSNPN and CDR2 as SVGIG (reference sequence). The CDR3 runs to 14 residues. The CDR3 region is CAWSVLTDNSPLHF. The CDR3 nucleotides are TGTGCCTGGAGTGTACTGACGGATAATTCACCCCTCCACTTT. The variable domain in full, with the rest retrieved from reference TRBV30 and TRBJ1-6, is SQTIHQWPATLVQPVGSPLSLECTVEGTSNPNLYWYRQAAGRGLQLLFYSVGIGQISSEVPQNLSASRPQDRQFILSSKKLLLSDSGFYLCAWSVLTDNSPLHFGNGTRLTVT.

In the case of this clonotype: A much larger clone lies a single base off, so this may be a read error. The chain is built from TRBV5-4 and TRBJ1-6; D is unclear. The germline V gene encodes CDR1 SGHNT and CDR2 YYREEE (reference sequence). The CDR3 covers 13 residues. CDR3 sequence: CVSSSDLFSPLHF. The DNA for the CDR3 is TGTGTCAGCAGCTCGGATCTTTTTTCACCCCTCCACTTT.

The sample holds many counts of this clonotype. The chain employs TRBV2 and TRBJ1-2; perhaps TRBD1 as D (6 bases). Germline V lookup: CDR1 SNHLY, CDR2 FYNNEI. CDR3 length: 13 amino acids. Trimming took off 4 bases at V and 4 bases at J, with 10 bases between the two ends. The CDR3 DNA reads as TGTGCCAGCAGTGTGATAGGGGGCTATGGCTACACCTTC. This translates into CASSVIGGYGYTF.

The chain recombines TRBV5-1 with TRBJ1-1, with D maybe TRBD1 (6 bases). The germline V gene encodes CDR1 SGHRS and CDR2 YFSETQ. CDR3 length: 16 amino acids. With 4 bases removed from V and 0 bases from J, the gap between germline ends came to 16 bases. The CDR3 protein is CASSVQGLRMNTEAFF. For the CDR3, the DNA is TGCGCCAGCAGCGTACAGGGTCTTCGCATGAACACTGAAGCTTTCTTT.

In this sample, this clonotype turned up a few times. This rearrangement joins TRBV2 to TRBJ1-2; D gene unclear. The ends were cut back, 2 bases at V and 8 bases at J, with 9 bases in the middle. The germline gives CDR1 SNHLY, CDR2 FYNNEI. The CDR3 extends over 12 amino acids. CDR3 in DNA: TGTGCCAGCAGTGAAACCGATCCGGGCTACACCTTC. Translation gives CASSETDPGYTF.

The rearrangement uses TRBV6-1 and TRBJ2-7; D is tentatively TRBD1 or TRBD2 (5 bases each). V lost 7 bases to trimming and J lost 2 bases, with 18 bases between them. This CDR3 is 15 amino acids long. The V gene's germline CDR1 is MNHNS and CDR2 SASEGT. DNA of the CDR3: TGTGCCAGCAATAAAAGTTGGGGACCAACCTACGAGCAGTACTTC. It is translated as CASNKSWGPTYEQYF.

This clonotype was recorded many times. The chain has TRBV7-3 and TRBJ1-1; D is undetermined. Germline-derived CDR1 and CDR2 are SGHTA and FQGTGA. Trimming cost V 5 bases and J 2 bases, with 9 bases left between them. This CDR3 has 13 amino acids. In nucleotides, the CDR3 is TGTGCCAGCAGCCGCGGCGCCAACACTGAAGCTTTCTTT. It encodes CASSRGANTEAFF.

The chain recombines TRBV2 with TRBJ2-7; 7 bases map to TRBD1. Trimming took 7 bases from V and 5 from J; bases not matched to a gene: 14. The length of the CDR3 is 15 residues. CDR1 and CDR2 (germline): SNHLY, FYNNEI. The chain's CDR3 is CASIFPGQRAHEQYF. CDR3 in DNA: TGTGCCAGCATTTTCCCGGGACAGAGGGCCCACGAGCAGTACTTC.

The chain combines TRBV20-1 with TRBJ1-5; TRBD1 is a possible D gene (5 bases). There are 16 residues in the CDR3. With 5 bases removed from V and 6 bases from J, the gap between germline ends came to 23 bases. Germline V gives CDR1 DFQATT, CDR2 SNEGSKA (reference sequence). The CDR3 DNA reads TGCAGTGCTCGGGGCGTTGTGGGGGGAATGTCTCAGCCCCAGCATTTT. Translated, it gives CSARGVVGGMSQPQHF.

This clonotype was seen a handful of times. V usage is TRBV5-1 and J usage is TRBJ2-1, with unresolved D. CDR3 length: 16 amino acids. Germline loops: CDR1 SGHRS, CDR2 YFSETQ. V was cut by 4 bases and J by 0 bases, with 14 bases left in between. The DNA for the CDR3 is TGCGCCAGCAGCCCCTCCCAGCCCGTCTCCTACAATGAGCAGTTCTTC. Its translation: CASSPSQPVSYNEQFF.

This clonotype was recorded many times. The chain combines TRBV14 with TRBJ1-1; tentatively, D is TRBD1 (5 bases). Trimming removed 7 bases at V and 5 bases at J, with 20 bases between. The CDR3 has 15 amino acids. The germline V gene has CDR1 SGHDN and CDR2 FVKESK. The CDR3 protein is CASMGGDRQFTEAFF. CDR3 sequence (DNA): TGTGCCAGCATGGGAGGGGATCGCCAATTTACTGAAGCTTTCTTT.

This clonotype was observed a handful of times. Being one base from a much bigger clone, this may be a read error. The CDR3 protein is CGASGGKSNNEQFF. CDR3 bases: TGCGGTGCTAGCGGAGGGAAGTCCAACAATGAGCAGTTCTTC. The rearrangement links TRBV20-1 to TRBJ2-1; 7 bases map to TRBD2. CDR3 length: 14 amino acids. CDR1 is DFQATT, CDR2 SNEGSKA, per germline (reference sequence).

This clonotype has a count of ten or more. An end of the junction does not agree with germline; a read error may underlie this. In DNA, the CDR3 is TGCGCCAGCAGCTGGGGACAGGGTCAGAGTGGCTCACCTCTCCACTTT. Its protein is CASSWGQGQSGSPLHF. The J gene is TRBJ1-6, the V gene TRBV5-1; 9 positions agree with TRBD1. Germline CDR1 reads SGHRS; CDR2 reads YFSETQ. There are 16 residues in the CDR3.

This clonotype was counted many times. This chain joins TRBV7-9 and TRBJ2-7; D not resolved. CDR3 size: 14 residues. With 5 bases removed from V and 0 bases from J, the gap between germline ends came to 11 bases. CDR1 and CDR2 from the germline V gene are SEHNR and FQNEAQ (reference sequence). The DNA of the CDR3 is TGTGCCAGCAGCATACTAACCAGCTCCTACGAGCAGTACTTC. It encodes CASSILTSSYEQYF. Full variable domain (rest looked up from reference TRBV7-9 and TRBJ2-7): DTGVSQNPRHKITKRGQNVTFRCDPISEHNRLYWYRQTLGQGPEFLTYFQNEAQLEKSRLLSDRFSAERPKGSFSTLEIQRTEQGDSAMYLCASSILTSSYEQYFGPGTRLTVT.